The 24 T cell receptor beta chains listed next were all sequenced from one sample in a study of regulatory T cells in long-lasting Graves disease. Time point denoted: newly diagnosed GD, antithyroid drugs for less than 3 months. RNA extracted from PBMCs served as the sequencing template. Both iRepertoire HTBI primers and Arm-PCR of CDR3 regions were used to build the TCR beta libraries. TCRdb itself ran the multiplex PCR reads through MiXCR, one entry per CDR3 protein. This table has some 500,000 distinct CDR3 sequences, about 14% appearing once. These data were likewise used in another study, on T cells in Graves' hyperthyroidism and ophthalmopathy.

Sequences were derived from peripheral blood mononuclear cells (PBMCs), sampled at new diagnosis, from a patient treated with antithyroid drugs. The receptors originated from a man aged 25 to 40 with Graves disease.

This clonotype was picked up many times. The chain links TRBV7-8 to TRBJ2-5; D may be TRBD2 (6 bases). The CDR3 covers 14 residues. Trimming pared 6 bases from V and 5 bases from J, leaving 16 bases between. Germline V gene data show CDR1 as SGHVS and CDR2 as FQNEAQ. The CDR3 is CASSVSGPRETQYF. CDR3 bases: TGTGCCAGCAGTGTTAGCGGTCCCAGGGAGACCCAGTACTTC.

Turning to this clonotype: This clone may be a read error of a much larger clone one base away. V usage is TRBV28 and J usage is TRBJ2-7; D gene unclear. Germline-derived CDR1 and CDR2 are MDHEN and SYDVKM. V lost 5 bases to trimming and J lost 4 bases, with 15 bases between them. This CDR3 region has 14 residues. CDR3 DNA: TGTGCCAGCAGTCCGCCGGGCTCCACGTACGAGCAGTACTTC. It is translated as CASSPPGSTYEQYF.

Many counts were recorded for this clonotype. The chain couples TRBV10-1 to TRBJ2-5; D remains ambiguous. CDR3 length equals 15 residues. Trimming shortened V by 0 bases and J by 5 bases, and 13 bases separated the two germline ends. Germline CDR1 and CDR2: WNHNN and SYGVQD (reference sequence). The CDR3 DNA reads as TGCGCCAGCAGTGAGTCAGCCACCATGGGGGAGACCCAGTACTTC. Translation: CASSESATMGETQYF.

Comment on this clonotype: A read error is likely, as this CDR3 ends without the conserved phenylalanine or tryptophan. The limits of the CDR3 on the DNA are not certain, so only TCRdb's listed CDR3 is given. The chain recombines TRBV10-3 with TRBJ2-1. Germline assignment: CDR1 ENHRY and CDR2 SYGVKD. The CDR3 adds up to 10 amino acids, both ends counted. CDR3 amino acids: CAISVHTQYL.

There are many counts of this clonotype. V usage is TRBV9 and J usage is TRBJ2-3, with 13 bases lining up with TRBD2. Germline values: CDR1 SGDLS, CDR2 YYNGEE. V dropped 4 bases and J dropped 4; count of bases not matched to a gene: 6. The CDR3 spans 16 residues. DNA of the CDR3: TGTGCCAGCAGCAAGGGACTAGCGGGAAGGGCAGATACGCAGTATTTT. It codes for CASSKGLAGRADTQYF.

Comment on this clonotype: Given a much more abundant clone one base away, this may be a read error. The chain joins TRBV20-1 to TRBJ2-3; D is possibly TRBD1 or TRBD2 (5 bases each). Germline V gene sequence: CDR1 DFQATT, CDR2 SNEGSKA (reference sequence). There are 13 residues in the CDR3. The CDR3 reads CSARGQTGGTQYF. CDR3 bases: TGCAGTGCAAGAGGGCAAACAGGTGGTACGCAGTATTTT.

This clonotype came up many times. The chain is built from TRBV12-3 or TRBV12-4 and TRBJ2-1; 9 positions match TRBD1. This CDR3 has 16 residues. The trim removed 6 bases at V and 4 bases at J, leaving 10 bases unmatched. CDR3 DNA sequence: TGTGCCAGCAGCCTCTATGGACAGGGGTCATACAATGAGCAGTTCTTC. Its protein product is CASSLYGQGSYNEQFF.

The chain recombines TRBV4-1 with TRBJ1-5; TRBD1 might be the D (6 bases). The CDR3 totals 14 residues. The germline gives CDR1 MGHRA, CDR2 YSYEKL. The germline V and J ends were trimmed by 2 bases and 9 bases, with 14 bases remaining between them. CDR3 DNA sequence: TGCGCCAGCAGCCAAATAGGGGGTGTTGGGCCCCAGCATTTT. Its translation: CASSQIGGVGPQHF.

This clonotype was counted many times. V and J are TRBV5-1 and TRBJ2-5; maybe TRBD2 (6 bases). V lost 0 bases and J lost 5, with 17 bases in between. The CDR3 is made up of 16 amino acids. Per germline, CDR1 SGHRS and CDR2 YFSETQ. The CDR3 loop is CASSLAAFPGGETQYF. In DNA, the CDR3 is TGCGCCAGCAGCTTGGCCGCTTTTCCTGGGGGGGAGACCCAGTACTTC.

This clonotype has ten or more counts. This chain uses TRBV7-9 with TRBJ2-5; D perhaps matches TRBD2 (5 bases). The germline V gene has CDR1 SEHNR and CDR2 FQNEAQ (reference sequence). Deletions cut 3 bases from V and 5 bases from J, with 13 bases between. This CDR3 contains 14 residues. In DNA form, the CDR3 reads TGTGCCAGCAGCTTGGGAGCGGTTAGGGAGACCCAGTACTTC. It yields the protein CASSLGAVRETQYF.

The CDR3 protein is CASSRPLSGASYNEQFF. CDR3 sequence (DNA): TGCGCCAGCAGCCGCCCCCTTAGCGGGGCCTCCTACAATGAGCAGTTCTTC. The chain couples TRBV5-1 to TRBJ2-1; TRBD2 aligns across 8 bases. Germline V gene lookup returns CDR1 SGHRS and CDR2 YFSETQ. The CDR3 spans 17 residues. V lost 4 bases to trimming and J lost 0 bases; unmatched junction nucleotides: 9.

This sequence joins TRBV7-2 and TRBJ2-7; D is possibly TRBD1 or TRBD2 (5 bases each). The ends were cut back, 5 bases at V and 5 bases at J, with 13 bases in the middle. Germline V gives CDR1 SGHTA, CDR2 FQGNSA. The CDR3 sequence is 13 residues long. CDR3 region: CASSTGTLNEQYF. CDR3 in DNA: TGTGCCAGCAGCACCGGGACGCTCAACGAGCAGTACTTC. The full variable domain, rest sourced from reference TRBV7-2 and TRBJ2-7, is GAGVSQSPSNKVTEKGKDVELRCDPISGHTALYWYRQSLGQGLEFLIYFQGNSAPDKSGLPSDRFSAERTGGSVSTLTIQRTQQEDSAVYLCASSTGTLNEQYFGPGTRLTVT.

In this sample, this clonotype turned up many times. The chain is built from TRBV29-1 and TRBJ2-7; D not certain. Trimming took 2 bases from V and 5 from J, leaving 4 bases between them. Per the germline V gene, CDR1 is SQVTM and CDR2 is ANQGSEA. The CDR3 spans 10 residues. CDR3 residues: CSVEQHEQYF. In DNA, the CDR3 is TGCAGCGTTGAACAGCACGAGCAGTACTTC.

V gene TRBV27 combines with J gene TRBJ2-3, with a possible D match to TRBD2 (6 bases). In germline, CDR1 is MNHEY, CDR2 SMNVEV (reference sequence). The CDR3 is 16 amino acids. V was pared by 2 bases and J by 0 bases, with 12 bases between. The CDR3 here is CASSLDPGTSTDTQYF. The CDR3 DNA follows: TGTGCCAGCAGTTTAGACCCCGGGACTAGCACAGATACGCAGTATTTT.

V is TRBV20-1 and J is TRBJ2-7; D is possibly TRBD2 (5 bases). The CDR3 totals 13 residues. Between the trimmed V and J ends, which lost 5 bases and 1 base, there was a span of 12 bases. Per the germline V gene, CDR1 is DFQATT and CDR2 is SNEGSKA (reference sequence). CDR3 sequence: CSAPAGLSYEQYF. CDR3 bases: TGCAGTGCTCCCGCGGGTCTATCCTACGAGCAGTACTTC.

This clonotype has a count of ten or more. For the CDR3, the DNA is TGTGCCAGCAGCTTGGCGGGCTCTCGCTACGAGCAGTACTTC. This sequence encodes CASSLAGSRYEQYF. The chain has TRBV13 and TRBJ2-7, with TRBD2 as a possible D gene (5 bases). Per germline, CDR1 PRHDT and CDR2 FYEKMQ (reference sequence). The CDR3 covers 14 residues. V was pared by 3 bases and J by 3 bases, with 12 bases between. The full variable domain, with the rest looked up from reference TRBV13 and TRBJ2-7, is AAGVIQSPRHLIKEKRETATLKCYPIPRHDTVYWYQQGPGQDPQFLISFYEKMQSDKGSIPDRFSAQQFSDYHSELNMSSLELGDSALYFCASSLAGSRYEQYFGPGTRLTVT.

The J gene is TRBJ2-5, the V gene TRBV3-1, with D perhaps given as TRBD1 or TRBD2 (5 bases each). The germline CDR1 and CDR2 sequences are LGHDT and YNNKEL (reference sequence). This CDR3 has 16 amino acids. Trimming took off 5 bases at V and 1 base at J, with 17 bases between the two ends. Here the CDR3 DNA reads TGTGCCAGCAGCGAAGGGGACGTAACCTTCCAAGAGACCCAGTACTTC. Amino acids: CASSEGDVTFQETQYF.

This clonotype was seen repeatedly, ten times or more. The chain uses TRBV6-2 or TRBV6-3 and TRBJ2-4; possible D gene TRBD2, 5 bases. The V and J ends lost 2 bases and 9 bases respectively, with 11 bases between them. This CDR3 region has 13 residues. Looked up from germline, CDR1 is MNHEY and CDR2 is SVGEGT. The CDR3 DNA reads TGTGCCAGCAGTTACGTCGAGGGAAGCATTCAGTACTTC. As protein: CASSYVEGSIQYF.

This clonotype has ten or more counts. The chain links TRBV7-2 to TRBJ2-6; 7 positions match TRBD1. V lost 10 bases, J lost 0 bases, and 12 bases stayed unmatched. Per germline, CDR1 SGHTA and CDR2 FQGNSA. The CDR3 is 17 amino acids. The CDR3 loop reads CATPPQGISSGANVLTF. The CDR3 nucleotides read TGTGCCACCCCTCCACAGGGGATAAGCTCTGGGGCCAACGTCCTGACTTTC.

This clonotype appeared many times. The rearrangement links TRBV10-2 to TRBJ2-1; D is perhaps TRBD2 (5 bases). This CDR3 contains 16 residues. CDR1 is WSHSY, CDR2 SAAADI, per germline. The V end lost 0 bases, the J end lost 4 bases, and 13 bases lay between the germline ends. CDR3 sequence reads: CASSESPLERYNEQFF. CDR3 DNA sequence: TGCGCCAGCAGTGAGTCCCCCCTCGAGCGGTACAATGAGCAGTTCTTC.

A few counts support this clonotype. The genes are TRBV5-8 and TRBJ1-2, with 7 bases matching TRBD1. CDR1 is SGHTS, CDR2 YDEGEE, per germline. The CDR3 has 15 amino acids. The V segment lost 3 bases and the J segment 7 bases; nucleotides outside the gene matches: 12. The DNA of the CDR3 is TGTGCCAGCAGCTCGATCCGGGACAGTCTTTCTGGCTACACCTTC. It codes for CASSSIRDSLSGYTF. The variable domain in full, with the rest retrieved from reference TRBV5-8 and TRBJ1-2, is EAGVTQSPTHLIKTRGQQATLRCSPISGHTSVYWYQQALGLGLQFLLWYDEGEERNRGNFPPRFSGRQFPNYSSELNVNALELEDSALYLCASSSIRDSLSGYTFGSGTRLTVV.

The rearrangement uses TRBV4-2 and TRBJ2-3; 9 nucleotides agree with TRBD2. CDR3 length: 20 amino acids. CDR1 is LGHNA, CDR2 YNFKEQ, per germline. The V segment lost 4 bases and the J segment 4 bases; nucleotides outside the gene matches: 21. This CDR3 reads CASSLPWTRRGRDTPDTQYF. CDR3 bases: TGTGCCAGCAGCCTCCCTTGGACGCGGCGCGGGAGGGACACCCCAGATACGCAGTATTTT.

In its sample, this clonotype was seen many times. The chain joins TRBV28 to TRBJ2-6; D is tentatively TRBD1 or TRBD2 (5 bases each). The V gene's germline CDR1 is MDHEN and CDR2 SYDVKM. The CDR3 is made up of 14 amino acids. V was trimmed by 7 bases and J by 4 bases, leaving 11 bases between them. The CDR3 loop is CASTKGSGANVLTF. The CDR3 coding sequence is TGTGCCAGCACGAAGGGGAGCGGGGCCAACGTCCTGACTTTC. Combining the CDR3 with reference TRBV28 and TRBJ2-6 gives the whole variable domain DVKVTQSSRYLVKRTGEKVFLECVQDMDHENMFWYRQDPGLGLRLIYFSYDVKMKEKGDIPEGYSVSREKKERFSLILESASTNQTSMYLCASTKGSGANVLTFGAGSRLTVL.

There are many counts of this clonotype. The chain links TRBV20-1 to TRBJ2-1; D ambiguous. V was pared by 0 bases and J by 0 bases, with 12 bases between. The CDR3 sequence is 16 residues long. CDR1 and CDR2 from the germline V gene are DFQATT and SNEGSKA (reference sequence). The CDR3 loop is CSARDLRGSSYNEQFF. CDR3 bases: TGCAGTGCTAGAGATCTTCGCGGCAGCTCCTACAATGAGCAGTTCTTC.